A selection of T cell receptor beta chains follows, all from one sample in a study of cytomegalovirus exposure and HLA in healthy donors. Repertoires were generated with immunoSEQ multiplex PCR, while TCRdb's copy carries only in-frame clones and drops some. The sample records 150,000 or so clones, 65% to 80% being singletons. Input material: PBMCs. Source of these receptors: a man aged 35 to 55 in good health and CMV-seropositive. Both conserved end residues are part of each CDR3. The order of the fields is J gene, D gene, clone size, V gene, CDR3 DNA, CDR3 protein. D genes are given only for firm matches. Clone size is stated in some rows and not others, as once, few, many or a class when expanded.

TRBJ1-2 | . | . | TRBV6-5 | TGTGCCAGCAGCATGGGGCAGTATGGCTACACCTTC | CASSMGQYGYTF
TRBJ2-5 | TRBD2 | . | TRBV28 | TGTGCCAGCAGTCCGTCCGTTGGCGGGAGCAGGATTCAGTACTTC | CASSPSVGGSRIQYF
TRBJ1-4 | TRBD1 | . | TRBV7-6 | TGTGCCAGCAGCTTCGGACAGGGTGAATGGCTGTTTTTT | CASSFGQGEWLFF
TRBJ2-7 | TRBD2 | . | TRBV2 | TGTGCCAGCGTTTCGACGGGGGGCTACGAGCAGTACTTC | CASVSTGGYEQYF
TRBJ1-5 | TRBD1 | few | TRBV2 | TGTGCCAGCAGCGATACAGGGGGCGATCAGCCCCAGCATTTT | CASSDTGGDQPQHF
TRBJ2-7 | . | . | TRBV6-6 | TGTGCCATCTCTGTAGCGGAGCACTACGAGCAGTACTTC | CAISVAEHYEQYF
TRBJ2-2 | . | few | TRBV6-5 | TGTGCCACCATGCGGGGGCGGTACACCGGGGAGCTGTTTTTT | CATMRGRYTGELFF
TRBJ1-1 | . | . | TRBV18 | TGTGCCAGCTCACCGGGGGCGAACACTGAAGCTTTCTTT | CASSPGANTEAFF
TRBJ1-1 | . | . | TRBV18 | TGTGCCAGCTCACAGAACAGGGACACTGAAGCTTTCTTT | CASSQNRDTEAFF
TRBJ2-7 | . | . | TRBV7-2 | TGTGCCAGCAGTTCTACAGCCTACGAGCAGTACTTC | CASSSTAYEQYF
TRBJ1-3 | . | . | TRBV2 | TGTGCCAGCAGTGATCAAGGGGTAAACACCATATATTTT | CASSDQGVNTIYF
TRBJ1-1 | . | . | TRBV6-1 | TGTGCCAGCGAGGAGTTCCAAGCTTTCTTT | CASEEFQAFF
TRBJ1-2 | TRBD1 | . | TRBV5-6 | TGTGCCAGCAGCTTGGGACAGGGGTACGGTGGCTACACCTTC | CASSLGQGYGGYTF
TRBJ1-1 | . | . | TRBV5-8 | TGTGCCAGCAGGCAGAGAGGAGATGGCGCTGAAGCTTTCTTT | CASRQRGDGAEAFF
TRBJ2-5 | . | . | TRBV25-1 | TGTGCCAGCAGTGATTTAGTAACGTCAAAGACCCAGTACTTC | CASSDLVTSKTQYF
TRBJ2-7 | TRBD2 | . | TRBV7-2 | TGTGCCAGCAGCCCCCGGGAGGGGGAGCAGTACTTC | CASSPREGEQYF
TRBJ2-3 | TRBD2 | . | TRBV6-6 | TGTGCCAGCAGGGGACTAGCTCAAGATACGCAGTATTTT | CASRGLAQDTQYF
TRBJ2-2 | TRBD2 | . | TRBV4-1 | TGCGCCAGCGGAGGACTAGCGGGAATCGGCACCGGGGAGCTGTTTTTT | CASGGLAGIGTGELFF
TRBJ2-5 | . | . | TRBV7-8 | TGTGCCAGCAGCTCCGGGGTTAGAGAGACCCAGTACTTC | CASSSGVRETQYF
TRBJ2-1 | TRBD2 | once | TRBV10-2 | TGCGCCAGCAATGCTAACGGGAGGAACAATGAGCAGTTCTTC | CASNANGRNNEQFF
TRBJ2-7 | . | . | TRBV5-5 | TGTGCCAGCAGCTTCAAAGCAGGGGCCTACGAGCAGTACTTC | CASSFKAGAYEQYF
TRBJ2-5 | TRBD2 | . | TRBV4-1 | TGCGCCAGCAGCCGGTCTTCTAGCGGGAGTGGCGAGACCCAGTACTTC | CASSRSSSGSGETQYF
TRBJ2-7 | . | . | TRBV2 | TGTGCCAGCAGTGGGAACAGGGCTCCCTACGAGCAGTACTTC | CASSGNRAPYEQYF
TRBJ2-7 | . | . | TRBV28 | TGTGCCAGCAGCCCGGGACTCTTCCCCTACGAGCAGTACTTC | CASSPGLFPYEQYF
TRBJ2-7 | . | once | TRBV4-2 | TGTGCCAGCAGCCAAGACCGGACATCCTACGAGCAGTACTTC | CASSQDRTSYEQYF
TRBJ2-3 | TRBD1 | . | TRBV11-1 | TGTGCCAGCAGCTTACGGACAGGGGAGGGAGATACGCAGTATTTT | CASSLRTGEGDTQYF
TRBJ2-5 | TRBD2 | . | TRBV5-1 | TGCGCCAGCAGCTTCATGGGACTAGCGGAAGAGACCCAGTACTTC | CASSFMGLAEETQYF
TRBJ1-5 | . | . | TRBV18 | TGTGCCAGCTCCCTCATAGGGGGGGACCAGCCCCAGCATTTT | CASSLIGGDQPQHF
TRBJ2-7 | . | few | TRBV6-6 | TGTGCCAGCAGTTACTCATCCAGTACCTACGAGCAGTACTTC | CASSYSSSTYEQYF
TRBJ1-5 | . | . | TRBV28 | TGTGCCAGCAGCCTAGGCCCAGACAATCAGCCCCAGCATTTT | CASSLGPDNQPQHF
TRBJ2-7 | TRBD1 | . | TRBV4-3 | TGCGCCAGCAGCCAAAATCCGGAGCAGGGACAGGAAAGAAACGAGCAGTACTTC | CASSQNPEQGQERNEQYF
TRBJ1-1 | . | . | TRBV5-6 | TGTGCCAGCAGCTTCGACGCCGGGGGCACTGAAGCTTTCTTT | CASSFDAGGTEAFF
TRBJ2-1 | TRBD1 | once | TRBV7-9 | TGTGCCAGCAGCTGGGCAGGGGGTCGTGAGCAGTTCTTC | CASSWAGGREQFF
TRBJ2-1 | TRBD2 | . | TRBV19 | TGTGCCAGTAGTATCGCTAGCGGTTTGAATCAGCAGTTCTTC | CASSIASGLNQQFF
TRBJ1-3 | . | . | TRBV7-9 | TGTGCCAGCAGCTTCCAGGGACAACACCGCCTAAAATCTGGAAACACCATATATTTT | CASSFQGQHRLKSGNTIYF
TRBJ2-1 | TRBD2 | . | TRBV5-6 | TGTGCCAGCAGCTCCCTCGGACTAGCGGAGGCTTACAATGAGCAGTTCTTC | CASSSLGLAEAYNEQFF
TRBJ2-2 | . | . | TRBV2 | TGTGCCAGCAAGAGACAGGGAGGCGCCGGGGAGCTGTTTTTT | CASKRQGGAGELFF
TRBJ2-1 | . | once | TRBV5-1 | TGCGCCAGCAGCTTCTCAGAGGGTGAGCAGTTCTTC | CASSFSEGEQFF
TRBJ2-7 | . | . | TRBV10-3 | TGTGCCATCAGTGAGTGGCCCCGAGGACACCACTACGAGCAGTACTTC | CAISEWPRGHHYEQYF
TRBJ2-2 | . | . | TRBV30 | TGTGCCTGGAGCGAGGGCAGGACCGGGGAGCTGTTTTTT | CAWSEGRTGELFF
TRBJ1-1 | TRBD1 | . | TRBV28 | TGTGCCAGCAGTTTAGGGACAGGGTTTTTAGCTTTCTTT | CASSLGTGFLAFF
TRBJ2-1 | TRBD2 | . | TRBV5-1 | TGCGCCAGCAGCCCGGGACTAGCGGGAGAAGGTGAGCAGTTCTTC | CASSPGLAGEGEQFF
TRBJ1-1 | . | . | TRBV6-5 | TGTGCCAGCAGTTACTTGTCCCGTAACACTGAAGCTTTCTTT | CASSYLSRNTEAFF
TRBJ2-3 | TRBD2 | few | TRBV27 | TGTGCCAGCAGCCGACTAGCGGGACATCGCACAGATACGCAGTATTTT | CASSRLAGHRTDTQYF
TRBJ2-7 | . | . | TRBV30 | TGTGCCTGGAGTCCGGACAGTTATTACGAGCAGTACTTC | CAWSPDSYYEQYF
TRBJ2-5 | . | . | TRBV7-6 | TGTGCCAGCAGCTTAAAGGGGGGGTCGGAGACCCAGTACTTC | CASSLKGGSETQYF
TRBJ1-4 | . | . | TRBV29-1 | TGCAGCGTTGGGGACACCGGAGGAGAAAAACTGTTTTTT | CSVGDTGGEKLFF
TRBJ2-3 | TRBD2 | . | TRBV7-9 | TGTTCCAGCAGCCCCCGATCTAGCGGGTCTCACACAGATACGCAGTATTTT | CSSSPRSSGSHTDTQYF
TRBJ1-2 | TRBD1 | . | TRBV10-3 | TGTGCCATCAGTGTCGGGACAGGGGAGGTAGGCTACACCTTC | CAISVGTGEVGYTF
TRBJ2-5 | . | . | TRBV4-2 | TGTGCCAGCAGCCAAGAAAGCGCTTCGGCTGAAGAGACCCAGTACTTC | CASSQESASAEETQYF
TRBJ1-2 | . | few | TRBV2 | TGTGCCAGCAGTGACTCTAACGGGGAGTCGGGCTATGGCTACACCTTC | CASSDSNGESGYGYTF
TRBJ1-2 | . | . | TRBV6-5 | TGTGCCAGCAGTGAAAGTTTATGGGGGGGAGGCTACACCTTC | CASSESLWGGGYTF
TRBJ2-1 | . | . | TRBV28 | TGTGCCAGCCCCCCCCCGGGATCTATCGCTGAGCAGTTCTTC | CASPPPGSIAEQFF
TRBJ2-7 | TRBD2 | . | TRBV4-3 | TGCGCCAGCAGCCTGCGAGCGGGAGTATTTTACGAGCAGTACTTC | CASSLRAGVFYEQYF
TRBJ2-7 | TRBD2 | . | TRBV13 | TGTGCCAGCAGCTTAATGGCTAGCGGGAGATCCGAGCAGTACTTC | CASSLMASGRSEQYF
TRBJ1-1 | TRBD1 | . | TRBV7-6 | TGTGCCAGCAGCTCTGCCCGGGGACAGGGCCCCACTGAAGCTTTCTTT | CASSSARGQGPTEAFF
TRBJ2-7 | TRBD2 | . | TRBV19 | TGTGCCAGTAGTATACCCGGGGTAGCGGGCGCCTACGAGCAGTACTTC | CASSIPGVAGAYEQYF